The present TCR beta chain was sequenced within a study of regulatory T cells in long-lasting Graves disease. Arm-PCR of CDR3 regions and iRepertoire HTBI primers were the basis on which TCR beta libraries were built. Via MiXCR, TCRdb re-called the multiplex PCR reads, giving one row per CDR3 protein. The table shows about 220,000 distinct CDR3 sequences, with about 17% occurring only once. This clonotype showed up many times. V dropped 8 bases and J dropped 6; count of bases not matched to a gene: 7. This CDR3 has 15 residues. As to time point: newly diagnosed GD, antithyroid drugs for less than 3 months. Isolated PBMC RNA provided the starting material for the TCR library. Peripheral blood, around 10 milliliters of it, was drawn into EDTA tubes.

The sequence came from a female donor with Graves disease. The V call is TRBV12-3 or TRBV12-4, the J call TRBJ2-3; 14 positions agree with TRBD2. This sample comprised peripheral blood mononuclear cells (PBMCs), obtained at new diagnosis, from a patient treated with antithyroid drugs. The CDR3 loop is CASAGLAGARDTQYF. The CDR3 coding sequence is TGTGCCAGCGCGGGACTAGCGGGGGCACGCGATACGCAGTATTTT.